The 29 T cell receptor beta chains presented below share a single source sample, sequenced in a study of blood T cell repertoires in COVID-19. Sequencing used immunoSEQ multiplex PCR; TCRdb keeps in-frame clones, though not all of them. The table shows 120,000 to 150,000 clones, with 82% occurring only once. Sequenced: peripheral blood. These receptor sequences come from a human donor with acute or convalescent COVID-19. The donor label of this sample is uncertain.

The chain uses TRBV19 and TRBJ2-2; 13 bases are a match to TRBD2. In germline, CDR1 is LNHDA, CDR2 SQIVND (reference sequence). The CDR3 has 17 amino acids. V shed 4 bases, J shed 0 bases, and the junction held 2 bases outside the gene matches. CDR3 nucleotides: TGTGCCAGTAGTAGGGGACTAGCGGGGTCGAACACCGGGGAGCTGTTTTTT. It yields the protein CASSRGLAGSNTGELFF.

The rearrangement links TRBV18 to TRBJ1-6; possibly TRBD1 for D (6 bases). The V gene's germline CDR1 is KGHSH and CDR2 LQKENI. This CDR3 is 14 amino acids long. Deletions cut 3 bases from V and 10 bases from J, with 13 bases between. The CDR3 region has the DNA TGTGCCAGCTCACCTCCGGGGGGCAGGTCACCCCTCCACTTT. Amino acids: CASSPPGGRSPLHF.

This rearrangement joins TRBV5-1 to TRBJ2-3, with a weak D call TRBD1 (6 bases). The CDR3 spans 14 residues. Germline V lookup: CDR1 SGHRS, CDR2 YFSETQ. Trimming shortened V by 0 bases and J by 2 bases, and 7 bases separated the two germline ends. The CDR3 loop is CASSLGQVTDTQYF. CDR3 in DNA: TGCGCCAGCAGCTTGGGACAGGTCACAGATACGCAGTATTTT.

The chain has TRBV18 and TRBJ2-5; D unclear. Germline V gene data show CDR1 as KGHSH and CDR2 as LQKENI. The CDR3 length is 12 residues. Trimming removed 3 bases from V and 7 bases from J, with 9 bases in between. The CDR3 sequence is CASSPAGSTQYF. The CDR3 DNA sequence: TGTGCCAGCTCACCCGCCGGGTCGACCCAGTACTTC. Variable domain in full (rest from reference TRBV18 and TRBJ2-5): NAGVMQNPRHLVRRRGQEARLRCSPMKGHSHVYWYRQLPEEGLKFMVYLQKENIIDESGMPKERFSAEFPKEGPSILRIQQVVRGDSAAYFCASSPAGSTQYFGPGTRLLVL.

The V and J genes are TRBV2 and TRBJ1-3; tentatively, D is TRBD1 (6 bases). In germline, CDR1 is SNHLY, CDR2 FYNNEI. The V gene lost 5 bases and the J gene lost 4 bases, with 15 bases spanning the gap. The CDR3 sequence is 15 residues long. In DNA, the CDR3 is TGTGCCAGCAGTCCACAGGGCACGACAGGAAACACCATATATTTT. It encodes CASSPQGTTGNTIYF.

The table lists this clone with a few counts. V is TRBV14 and J is TRBJ1-2; no firm D call. Trimming pared 4 bases from V and 0 bases from J, leaving 18 bases between. This CDR3 has 17 residues. The germline gives CDR1 SGHDN, CDR2 FVKESK. In DNA form, the CDR3 reads TGTGCCAGCAGCCCCCTGGCGGGAGAATTCCCTAACTATGGCTACACCTTC. This codes for CASSPLAGEFPNYGYTF.

The chain joins TRBV9 to TRBJ2-4, with D tentatively TRBD1 (6 bases). The CDR3 length is 15 residues. Deletions cut 2 bases from V and 0 bases from J, with 9 bases between. Per germline, CDR1 SGDLS and CDR2 YYNGEE. The CDR3 region has the DNA TGTGCCAGCAGCGTGGACAGTTTAGCCAAAAACATTCAGTACTTC. It translates to CASSVDSLAKNIQYF.

This clone has more than one count but fewer than ten. The genes are TRBV2 and TRBJ1-5; 7 nucleotides agree with TRBD1. The CDR3 is made up of 16 amino acids. Per the germline V gene, CDR1 is SNHLY and CDR2 is FYNNEI. J gave up 3 bases and V 0 bases, and 5 bases lay outside the gene matches. The CDR3 is CASSEAGQLTNQPQHF. In DNA, the CDR3 is TGTGCCAGCAGTGAAGCGGGACAGCTTACCAATCAGCCCCAGCATTTT. Filled out from reference TRBV2 and TRBJ1-5, the complete variable domain reads EPEVTQTPSHQVTQMGQEVILRCVPISNHLYFYWYRQILGQKVEFLVSFYNNEISEKSEIFDDQFSVERPDGSNFTLKIRSTKLEDSAMYFCASSEAGQLTNQPQHFGDGTRLSIL.

The V gene is TRBV29-1, the J gene TRBJ2-5, with TRBD2 matching over 12 bases. The CDR3 runs to 16 residues. In germline, CDR1 is SQVTM, CDR2 ANQGSEA. With 7 bases clipped from V and 5 bases from J, the junction kept 14 bases outside the gene matches. CDR3 nucleotides: TGCAGCGCTATCGCCTCTAGCGGGGGGGCCTCGGAGACCCAGTACTTC. Protein: CSAIASSGGASETQYF. The variable domain in full, with the rest retrieved from reference TRBV29-1 and TRBJ2-5, is SAVISQKPSRDICQRGTSLTIQCQVDSQVTMMFWYRQQPGQSLTLIATANQGSEATYESGFVIDKFPISRPNLTFSTLTVSNMSPEDSSIYLCSAIASSGGASETQYFGPGTRLLVL.

The J gene is TRBJ1-5, the V gene TRBV6-2 or TRBV6-3; D uncertain. V lost 6 bases, J lost 3 bases, and 12 bases lay in between. The CDR3 has 14 residues. Germline V lookup: CDR1 MNHEY, CDR2 SVGEGT. DNA for the CDR3: TGTGCCAGCAGCACTCGGTCCGACAATCAGCCCCAGCATTTT. Protein product: CASSTRSDNQPQHF.

V usage is TRBV18 and J usage is TRBJ2-1; D is possibly TRBD2 (5 bases). Germline-derived CDR1 and CDR2 are KGHSH and LQKENI. Trimming took off 7 bases at V and 0 bases at J, with 19 bases between the two ends. This CDR3 is 17 amino acids long. The CDR3, as DNA: TGTGCCAGCTGCTCCCGCGGACTCTCAGGCTCCTACAATGAGCAGTTCTTC. Residues: CASCSRGLSGSYNEQFF.

The gene calls are TRBV10-1 and TRBJ1-1; 7 bases are a match to TRBD1. The CDR3 runs to 13 residues. Germline assignment: CDR1 WNHNN and CDR2 SYGVQD (reference sequence). V lost 0 bases, J lost 11 bases, and 6 bases stayed unmatched. The DNA of the CDR3 is TGCGCCAGCAGTGAGTCGGGCAGGGGGGACGCTTTCTTT. This encodes CASSESGRGDAFF.

The chain links TRBV4-1 to TRBJ1-5; D is possibly TRBD1 (6 bases). V lost 3 bases and J 0 bases, leaving 12 bases between the germline ends. Germline CDR1 MGHRA, CDR2 YSYEKL. The CDR3 has 16 residues. Here the CDR3 reads CASSHTGYYSNQPQHF. DNA for the CDR3: TGCGCCAGCAGCCACACAGGGTATTATAGCAATCAGCCCCAGCATTTT.

This chain connects TRBV5-6 to TRBJ1-2, with D possibly TRBD1 on 5 matching bases. V lost 1 base to trimming and J lost 5 bases, with 15 bases between them. This CDR3 has 15 residues. Germline values: CDR1 SGHDT, CDR2 YYEEEE. The CDR3 DNA sequence: TGTGCCAGCAGCTTGCCGCAGGGTCCCCGGTATGGCTACACCTTC. Translating gives CASSLPQGPRYGYTF.

The chain employs TRBV7-3 and TRBJ2-4, with 8 bases lining up with TRBD2. The CDR3 is 14 amino acids. Germline V gives CDR1 SGHTA, CDR2 FQGTGA. Trimming removed 4 bases from V and 7 bases from J; junction bases left unmatched: 6. DNA for the CDR3: TGTGCCAGCAGCTACGGACTAGCTGGGAACATTCAGTACTTC. Translated, it gives CASSYGLAGNIQYF.

For this clone: This may arise from a read error, as a much more abundant clone is one base away. The chain is built from TRBV5-1 and TRBJ1-5, with TRBD1 identical over 8 bases. The V gene end was trimmed by 4 bases and the J gene end by 5 bases; junction bases not matched to a gene: 5. Germline CDR1 and CDR2: SGHRS and YFSETQ. The CDR3 is 14 residues long. CDR3 in amino acids: CASSPGQGHQPQHF. In nucleotides, the CDR3 is TGCGCCAGCAGCCCCGGACAGGGTCATCAGCCCCAGCATTTT.

This chain links TRBV6-5 with TRBJ1-2, with D unresolved. This CDR3 has 14 residues. CDR1 is MNHEY, CDR2 SVGAGI, per germline. V was shortened by 7 bases and J by 4 bases, with 16 bases between the two germline ends. The CDR3 coding sequence is TGTGCCAGCACCCAAGGAGGGTGGAGCTATGGCTACACCTTC. Encoded protein: CASTQGGWSYGYTF.

This sequence joins TRBV10-3 and TRBJ1-4; D is possibly TRBD1 (5 bases). V was cut by 4 bases and J by 8 bases, with 14 bases left in between. This CDR3 comprises 14 residues. CDR1 and CDR2 (germline): ENHRY, SYGVKD. The CDR3 DNA is TGTGCCATCAGTGCTACAGGCCGTTACGAAAAACTGTTTTTT. Protein: CAISATGRYEKLFF.

Worth noting for this clone: Other DNA sequences within the sample encode an identical CDR3. This CDR3 is CASSLGGGNTEAFF. The CDR3 region has the DNA TGCGCCAGCAGCTTGGGCGGGGGCAACACTGAAGCTTTCTTT. This chain joins TRBV5-1 and TRBJ1-1; perhaps TRBD1 as D (6 bases). Germline loops: CDR1 SGHRS, CDR2 YFSETQ. The CDR3 spans 14 residues. Trimming took 0 bases from V and 2 from J, leaving 8 bases between them.

The CDR3 coding sequence is TGTGCCAGCAGCTTAATTGACAGGGTACATAATTCACCCCTCCACTTT. This sequence encodes CASSLIDRVHNSPLHF. The chain combines TRBV7-2 with TRBJ1-6; TRBD1 agrees at 7 bases. CDR3 length equals 16 residues. V lost 2 bases and J lost 5; bases outside the gene matches: 6. Germline V gene data show CDR1 as SGHTA and CDR2 as FQGNSA. Combining the CDR3 with reference TRBV7-2 and TRBJ1-6 gives the whole variable domain GAGVSQSPSNKVTEKGKDVELRCDPISGHTALYWYRQSLGQGLEFLIYFQGNSAPDKSGLPSDRFSAERTGGSVSTLTIQRTQQEDSAVYLCASSLIDRVHNSPLHFGNGTRLTVT.

The chain uses TRBV2 and TRBJ1-1, with D uncertain. This CDR3 is 13 amino acids long. The germline V and J ends were trimmed by 3 bases and 1 base, with 6 bases remaining between them. Germline-derived CDR1 and CDR2 are SNHLY and FYNNEI. This CDR3 is CASSDEGNTEAFF. For the CDR3, the DNA is TGTGCCAGCAGTGACGAGGGGAACACTGAAGCTTTCTTT.

This chain uses TRBV9 with TRBJ1-2, with D hard to call. CDR3 length equals 16 residues. The germline CDR1 and CDR2 sequences are SGDLS and YYNGEE. V lost 1 base and J 4 bases, leaving 17 bases between the germline ends. The CDR3 sequence is CASSVPTGVGAYGYTF. The CDR3 coding sequence is TGTGCCAGCAGCGTACCCACGGGTGTGGGTGCCTATGGCTACACCTTC.

The J gene is TRBJ1-1, the V gene TRBV5-1, with 7 bases matching TRBD1. Germline assignment: CDR1 SGHRS and CDR2 YFSETQ. CDR3 length equals 16 residues. Trimming took 1 base from V and 2 from J; bases not matched to a gene: 8. The DNA of the CDR3 is TGCGCCAGCAGCTTGAAACCCGGGACAGCAAACACTGAAGCTTTCTTT. Amino acid sequence: CASSLKPGTANTEAFF.

The chain has TRBV5-1 and TRBJ1-1; 7 bases fit TRBD1. This CDR3 has 14 residues. Losses at the gene ends were 0 bases for V and 4 bases for J; bases not matched to a gene: 3. Germline values: CDR1 SGHRS, CDR2 YFSETQ. CDR3 DNA sequence: TGCGCCAGCAGCTTGGCAGGGGACAGCACTGAAGCTTTCTTT. It specifies CASSLAGDSTEAFF.

The rearrangement links TRBV30 to TRBJ1-2; a weak D match, TRBD1 (6 bases). In germline, CDR1 is GTSNPN, CDR2 SVGIG (reference sequence). CDR3 size: 14 residues. V was cut by 8 bases and J by 3 bases, with 19 bases left in between. The CDR3 DNA reads as TGTGCCGGGACCACAGGGTTAGGGGACTATGGCTACACCTTC. This codes for CAGTTGLGDYGYTF.

This sequence joins TRBV4-2 and TRBJ1-6; tentative D call: TRBD1 (5 bases). V lost 1 base and J 6 bases, leaving 13 bases between the germline ends. The CDR3 is 16 amino acids. CDR1 and CDR2 from the germline V gene are LGHNA and YNFKEQ. DNA for the CDR3: TGTGCCAGCAGCCAAGCCAACAGGAACACTAATTCACCCCTCCACTTT. It translates to CASSQANRNTNSPLHF.

This chain uses TRBV25-1 with TRBJ1-2; unclear D gene. Deletions cut 6 bases from V and 8 bases from J, with 16 bases between. The CDR3 runs to 13 residues. Germline CDR1 is MGHDK and CDR2 is SYGVNS. The CDR3 protein is CASSQQWLRGYTF. CDR3 nucleotides: TGTGCCAGCAGCCAACAGTGGTTGAGAGGCTACACCTTC.

This chain connects TRBV19 to TRBJ1-1; possibly TRBD1 for D (5 bases). The CDR3 is made up of 15 amino acids. Germline CDR1 LNHDA, CDR2 SQIVND (reference sequence). The ends were cut back, 3 bases at V and 4 bases at J, with 15 bases in the middle. The CDR3 here is CASSMTRASGTEAFF. CDR3 nucleotide sequence: TGTGCCAGTAGTATGACCAGGGCTTCGGGCACTGAAGCTTTCTTT.

Of note for this clone: Different DNA sequences within this sample yield the same CDR3. The rearrangement links TRBV7-2 to TRBJ1-2, with a tentative D call TRBD1 (5 bases). V shed 1 base and J shed 8 bases, with 8 bases lying between them. Germline CDR1 and CDR2: SGHTA and FQGNSA. The CDR3 consists of 12 residues. CDR3 DNA sequence: TGTGCCAGCAGCTTAGGGGGGGGAGGCTACACCTTC. Its protein product is CASSLGGGGYTF.